This TCR beta chain originates from a study of T cell responses to AZD1222 COVID-19 vaccine. Sequencing used immunoSEQ multiplex PCR; TCRdb keeps in-frame clones, though not all of them. The top ten hold around 3% of the sample, which has about 86,000 clones, about nine tenths seen once. With 4 bases removed from V and 10 bases from J, the gap between germline ends came to 13 bases. Germline V gives CDR1 LGHDT, CDR2 YNNKEL (reference sequence). The CDR3 contains 13 residues. The V call is TRBV3-1 (or the pseudogene TRBV3-2), the J call TRBJ2-2; D tentatively fits TRBD1 or TRBD2 (5 bases each). This receptor was taken from an adult in good health. Sequencing was performed on peripheral blood, taken on day 0 of AZD1222 vaccination. The DNA of the CDR3 is TGTGCCAGCAGCCCCGGGACCGAACAGGAGCTGTTTTTT. Encoded protein: CASSPGTEQELFF.